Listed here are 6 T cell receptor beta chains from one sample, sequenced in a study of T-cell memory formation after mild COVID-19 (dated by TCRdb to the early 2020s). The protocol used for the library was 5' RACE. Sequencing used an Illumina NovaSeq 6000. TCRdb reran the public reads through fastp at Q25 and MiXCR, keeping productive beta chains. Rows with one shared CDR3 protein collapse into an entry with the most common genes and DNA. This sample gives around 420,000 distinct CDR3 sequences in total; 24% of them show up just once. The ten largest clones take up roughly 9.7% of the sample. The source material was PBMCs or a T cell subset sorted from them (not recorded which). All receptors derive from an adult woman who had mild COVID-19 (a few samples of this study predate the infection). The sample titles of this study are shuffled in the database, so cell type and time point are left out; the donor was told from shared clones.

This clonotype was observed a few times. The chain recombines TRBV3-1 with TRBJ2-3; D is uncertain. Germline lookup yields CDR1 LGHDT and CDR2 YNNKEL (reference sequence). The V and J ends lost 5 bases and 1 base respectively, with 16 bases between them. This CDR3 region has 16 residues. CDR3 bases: TGTGCCAGCAGCACTCGGACGGATATCGGCACAGATACGCAGTATTTT. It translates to CASSTRTDIGTDTQYF.

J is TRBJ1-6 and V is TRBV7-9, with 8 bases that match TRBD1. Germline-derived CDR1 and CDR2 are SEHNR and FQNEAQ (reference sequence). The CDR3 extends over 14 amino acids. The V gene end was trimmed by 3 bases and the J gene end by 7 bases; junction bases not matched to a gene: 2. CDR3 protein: CASSLGQENSPLHF. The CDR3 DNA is TGTGCCAGCAGCTTGGGACAGGAAAATTCACCCCTCCACTTT.

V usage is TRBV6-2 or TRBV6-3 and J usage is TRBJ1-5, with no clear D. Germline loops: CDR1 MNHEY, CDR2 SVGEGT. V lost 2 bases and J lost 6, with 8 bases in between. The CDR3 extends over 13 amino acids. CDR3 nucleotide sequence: TGTGCCAGCAGTTACCCCGGGTTTCAGCCCCAGCATTTT. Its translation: CASSYPGFQPQHF.

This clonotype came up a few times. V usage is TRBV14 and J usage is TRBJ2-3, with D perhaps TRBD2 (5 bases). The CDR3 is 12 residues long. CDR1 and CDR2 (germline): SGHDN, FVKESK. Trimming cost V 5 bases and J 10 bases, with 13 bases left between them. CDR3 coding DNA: TGTGCCAGCAGCGGTTTCCCGGGATCGCAGTATTTT. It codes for CASSGFPGSQYF.

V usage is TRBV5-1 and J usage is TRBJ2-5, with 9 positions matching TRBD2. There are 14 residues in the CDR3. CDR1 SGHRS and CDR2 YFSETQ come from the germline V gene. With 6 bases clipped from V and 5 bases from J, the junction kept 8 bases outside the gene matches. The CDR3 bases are TGCGCCAGCACGGTTAGCGGGGGCCGCGAGACCCAGTACTTC. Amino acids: CASTVSGGRETQYF.

As DNA, the CDR3 is TGCAGTAGTACCCGGCCCTACAGGGCTGCGTACGAGCAGTACTTC. It specifies CSSTRPYRAAYEQYF. V usage is TRBV20-1 and J usage is TRBJ2-7; the D gene is possibly TRBD1 (6 bases). CDR1 is DFQATT and CDR2 is SNEGSKA in the germline V gene (reference sequence). Trimming cost V 8 bases and J 4 bases, with 24 bases left between them. This CDR3 has 15 amino acids.